Each of the 25 T cell receptor beta chains below was sequenced from the same sample in a study of T cell clones after liver transplantation. Some clones are missing from TCRdb's copy, which holds only in-frame ones; the method was immunoSEQ multiplex PCR. Of 75,000 to 85,000 clones in the sample, approximately 87% were seen once. Sample: CD4+ T cells from blood, taken at the 22-month timepoint. These receptors all come from a human patient who received a liver transplant. Some T cells may arise from the graft donor.

The chain is built from TRBV7-2 and TRBJ2-1, with TRBD2 matching over 9 bases. The CDR3 has 15 amino acids. Germline lookup yields CDR1 SGHTA and CDR2 FQGNSA. Losses at the gene ends were 5 bases for V and 15 bases for J; bases not matched to a gene: 17. The CDR3 reads CASSAGASGKLSTFF. CDR3 coding DNA: TGTGCCAGCAGCGCTGGGGCTAGCGGGAAACTATCTACGTTCTTC.

This chain connects TRBV9 to TRBJ1-1; a weak D match, TRBD1 (5 bases). Deletions cut 0 bases from V and 3 bases from J, with 6 bases between. Per the germline V gene, CDR1 is SGDLS and CDR2 is YYNGEE. The CDR3 has 13 amino acids. Written as DNA, the CDR3 is TGTGCCAGCAGCGTAGAACAGGACACTGAAGCTTTCTTT. Translated, it gives CASSVEQDTEAFF.

There are a few counts of this clone. This chain links TRBV6-5 with TRBJ1-6, with TRBD1 matching 8 bases. J lost 10 bases, V lost 6 bases, and 8 bases had no gene match. This CDR3 is built from 14 residues. CDR1 MNHEY and CDR2 SVGAGI come from the germline V gene. In DNA, the CDR3 is TGTGCCAGCAGCCGTAGGACAGGGTTATCACCCCTCCACTTT. It is translated as CASSRRTGLSPLHF.

This rearrangement joins TRBV5-5 to TRBJ2-3; a weak D match, TRBD1 (5 bases). Germline CDR1 is SGHKS and CDR2 is YYEKEE (reference sequence). Between the trimmed V and J ends, which lost 3 bases and 1 base, there was a span of 12 bases. The CDR3 runs to 15 residues. The CDR3 DNA reads TGTGCCAGCAGCTGGGGTTTAGGGGGCACAGATACGCAGTATTTT. Translated: CASSWGLGGTDTQYF.

The chain uses TRBV19 and TRBJ1-3, with D perhaps matching TRBD1 (5 bases). The germline gives CDR1 LNHDA, CDR2 SQIVND (reference sequence). CDR3 size: 15 residues. V lost 3 bases to trimming and J lost 0 bases, with 9 bases between them. CDR3 region: CASSIPRGSGNTIYF. The CDR3 bases are TGTGCCAGTAGTATTCCGAGGGGCTCTGGAAACACCATATATTTT.

V gene TRBV4-3 combines with J gene TRBJ1-6, with no clear D. Germline V gene sequence: CDR1 LGHNA, CDR2 YSLEER. This CDR3 is 17 amino acids long. V was pared by 0 bases and J by 6 bases, with 15 bases between. The CDR3 sequence is CASSQDTNGRTNSPLHF. Here the CDR3 DNA reads TGCGCCAGCAGCCAAGATACAAACGGCCGGACTAATTCACCCCTCCACTTT.

The rearrangement links TRBV5-6 to TRBJ1-5, with D possibly matching TRBD1 (5 bases). CDR3 length: 19 residues. With 0 bases removed from V and 0 bases from J, the gap between germline ends came to 19 bases. The germline CDR1 and CDR2 sequences are SGHDT and YYEEEE. The CDR3 reads CASSLARQGTDYSNQPQHF. The DNA of the CDR3 is TGTGCCAGCAGCTTGGCCCGTCAGGGTACCGATTATAGCAATCAGCCCCAGCATTTT.

The genes are TRBV29-1 and TRBJ1-3; D is ambiguous. Germline V gene sequence: CDR1 SQVTM, CDR2 ANQGSEA. V was trimmed by 3 bases and J by 4 bases, leaving 10 bases between them. CDR3 length equals 13 residues. This chain's CDR3 is CSVERDTGNTIYF. For the CDR3, the DNA is TGCAGCGTTGAGCGGGATACAGGAAACACCATATATTTT.

This chain links TRBV18 with TRBJ2-5; 8 bases are a match to TRBD2. This CDR3 has 15 amino acids. CDR1 is KGHSH, CDR2 LQKENI, per germline. J lost 1 base, V lost 6 bases, and 7 bases had no gene match. The CDR3 nucleotides are TGTGCCAGCTCCCCTGCGCGGGAGGTCCAAGAGACCCAGTACTTC. Its protein product is CASSPAREVQETQYF.

This rearrangement joins TRBV5-1 to TRBJ2-5; 7 positions agree with TRBD2. Judging by the DNA end, TRBJ2-7 fits better; the J call may be wrong. The germline V gene encodes CDR1 SGHRS and CDR2 YFSETQ. The length of the CDR3 is 14 residues. This CDR3 is CASSLLGGTYEQYF. The CDR3 coding sequence is TGCGCCAGCAGCTTGTTGGGGGGGACCTACGAGCAGTACTTC.

The rearrangement uses TRBV5-5 and TRBJ2-1; tentatively, D is TRBD2 (5 bases). The CDR3 contains 12 residues. Germline values: CDR1 SGHKS, CDR2 YYEKEE (reference sequence). Trimming cost V 2 bases and J 10 bases, with 10 bases left between them. Written as DNA, the CDR3 is TGTGCCAGCAGCTTAGACTACGACGAGCAGTTCTTC. This codes for CASSLDYDEQFF.

V is TRBV19 and J is TRBJ2-1; TRBD1 aligns across 7 bases. Germline V lookup: CDR1 LNHDA, CDR2 SQIVND (reference sequence). Unmatched junction bases numbered 8, after V lost 5 bases and J lost 7 bases. CDR3 length equals 14 residues. The CDR3 loop is CASSHSRDSNEQFF. The DNA for the CDR3 is TGTGCCAGTAGTCATTCCCGGGACAGTAATGAGCAGTTCTTC. The whole variable domain, filled in from reference TRBV19 and TRBJ2-1, reads DGGITQSPKYLFRKEGQNVTLSCEQNLNHDAMYWYRQDPGQGLRLIYYSQIVNDFQKGDIAEGYSVSREKKESFPLTVTSAQKNPTAFYLCASSHSRDSNEQFFGPGTRLTVL.

The genes are TRBV7-9 and TRBJ1-4; D is possibly TRBD1 (6 bases). Germline CDR1 and CDR2: SEHNR and FQNEAQ (reference sequence). The CDR3 loop spans 15 amino acids. V lost 2 bases, J lost 5 bases, and 12 bases lay in between. CDR3 sequence (DNA): TGTGCCAGCAGCTTAAGGTGGACAGAGAATGAAAAACTGTTTTTT. It translates to CASSLRWTENEKLFF.

The chain employs TRBV30 and TRBJ2-7; a weak D match, TRBD1 (5 bases). CDR3 length: 13 amino acids. CDR1 and CDR2 (germline): GTSNPN, SVGIG (reference sequence). V was shortened by 2 bases and J by 5 bases, with 13 bases between the two germline ends. The CDR3 DNA follows: TGTGCCTGGAGTCAGGGAAGTCGACACGAGCAGTACTTC. This translates into CAWSQGSRHEQYF.

The J gene is TRBJ2-1, the V gene TRBV4-1, with 8 nucleotides matching TRBD1. This CDR3 has 15 amino acids. CDR1 is MGHRA and CDR2 is YSYEKL in the germline V gene. J gave up 4 bases and V 3 bases, and 5 bases lay outside the gene matches. The CDR3 loop reads CASSHPTGGYNEQFF. The CDR3 DNA is TGCGCCAGCAGCCATCCCACAGGGGGTTACAATGAGCAGTTCTTC.

This clone was found a few times. Relative to the germline gene, one junction end is altered; a read error may explain this. This chain joins TRBV6-5 and TRBJ1-5; 7 nucleotides line up with TRBD1. The CDR3 has 14 residues. Per the germline V gene, CDR1 is MNHEY and CDR2 is SVGAGI. The CDR3 reads CASSNRDSKQPQHF. CDR3 nucleotides: TGTGCCAGCAGTAACCGGGACAGCAAACAGCCCCAGCATTTT.

The rearrangement uses TRBV28 and TRBJ1-2; 9 nucleotides match TRBD1. V dropped 6 bases and J dropped 7; count of bases not matched to a gene: 9. Germline values: CDR1 MDHEN, CDR2 SYDVKM. The CDR3 spans 14 residues. CDR3 protein: CASRKQGAQGGYTF. The CDR3 bases are TGTGCCAGCAGGAAACAGGGGGCTCAGGGTGGCTACACCTTC.

The chain combines TRBV7-2 with TRBJ2-2; 8 bases align to TRBD1. Germline V gene data show CDR1 as SGHTA and CDR2 as FQGNSA. The V and J ends lost 2 bases and 6 bases, in that order; junction bases with no gene match: 5. The CDR3 runs to 15 residues. CDR3 protein: CASSLRQGASGELFF. As DNA, the CDR3 is TGTGCCAGCAGCTTAAGGCAGGGGGCATCCGGGGAGCTGTTTTTT.

V usage is TRBV4-1 and J usage is TRBJ2-1; D ambiguous. The CDR3 consists of 13 residues. Germline CDR1 is MGHRA and CDR2 is YSYEKL. V lost 5 bases to trimming and J lost 9 bases, with 14 bases between them. Here the CDR3 reads CASSDNSFGEQFF. CDR3 coding DNA: TGCGCCAGCAGCGACAATAGCTTCGGTGAGCAGTTCTTC.

The chain joins TRBV2 to TRBJ2-7; TRBD1 matches 8 bases. Germline V gene sequence: CDR1 SNHLY, CDR2 FYNNEI. The trim removed 4 bases at V and 3 bases at J, leaving 2 bases unmatched. The CDR3 extends over 13 amino acids. The CDR3 region has the DNA TGTGCCAGCAGTGGACAGGGGCACTACGAGCAGTACTTC. Translating it yields CASSGQGHYEQYF.

The chain couples TRBV7-9 to TRBJ1-2, with D unclear. Trimming stripped 2 bases from V and 4 bases from J, with 8 bases between. The CDR3 consists of 13 residues. In germline, CDR1 is SEHNR, CDR2 FQNEAQ (reference sequence). This CDR3 is CASSLLGPYGYTF. In nucleotides, the CDR3 is TGTGCCAGCAGCTTATTAGGACCCTATGGCTACACCTTC.

V and J are TRBV25-1 and TRBJ1-5; 8 bases fit TRBD1. The CDR3 runs to 13 residues. Germline V lookup: CDR1 MGHDK, CDR2 SYGVNS. J was trimmed by 2 bases and V by 7 bases; bases with no gene match: 1. For the CDR3, the DNA is TGTGCCAGCACGGACAGGGGCAATCAGCCCCAGCATTTT. It yields the protein CASTDRGNQPQHF.

This clone has only one observation. The chain carries TRBV11-2 and TRBJ2-6, with unresolved D. This CDR3 is 16 amino acids long. Trimming stripped 0 bases from V and 0 bases from J, with 6 bases between. Germline V gene sequence: CDR1 SGHAT, CDR2 FQNNGV. The CDR3 spells CASSLDTTSGANVLTF. The CDR3 region has the DNA TGTGCCAGCAGCTTAGATACGACCTCTGGGGCCAACGTCCTGACTTTC.

This chain's CDR3 is CATRDRVRANTF. The CDR3 DNA reads as TGTGCCACGAGGGACAGGGTTAGGGCCAACACCTTC. This chain joins TRBV6-5 and TRBJ1-2, with 9 nucleotides matching TRBD1. The CDR3 totals 12 residues. With 10 bases clipped from V and 12 bases from J, the junction kept 12 bases outside the gene matches. Germline loops: CDR1 MNHEY, CDR2 SVGAGI.

This clone was observed a single time. V is TRBV30 and J is TRBJ1-5; D remains unclear. The CDR3 is 13 residues long. The ends were cut back, 2 bases at V and 7 bases at J, with 12 bases in the middle. The V gene's germline CDR1 is GTSNPN and CDR2 SVGIG (reference sequence). CDR3 loop: CAWSFGREQPQHF. The CDR3 nucleotides read TGTGCCTGGAGTTTCGGCCGGGAACAGCCCCAGCATTTT.